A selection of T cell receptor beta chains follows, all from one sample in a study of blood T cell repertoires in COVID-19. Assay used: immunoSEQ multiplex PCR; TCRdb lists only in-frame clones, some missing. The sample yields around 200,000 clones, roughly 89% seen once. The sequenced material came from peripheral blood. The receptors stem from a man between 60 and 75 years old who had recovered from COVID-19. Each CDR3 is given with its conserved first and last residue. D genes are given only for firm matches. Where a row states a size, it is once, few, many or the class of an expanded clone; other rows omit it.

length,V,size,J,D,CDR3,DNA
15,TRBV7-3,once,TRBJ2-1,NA,CASSQGPAHHNEQFF,TGTGCCAGCAGCCAGGGGCCGGCTCACCACAATGAGCAGTTCTTC
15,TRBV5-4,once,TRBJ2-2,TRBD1,CASSSGTGRTGELFF,TGTGCCAGCAGCTCCGGGACAGGTCGAACCGGGGAGCTGTTTTTT
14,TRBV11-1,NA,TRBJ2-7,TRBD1,CASSFGTGSYEQYF,TGTGCCAGCAGTTTCGGGACAGGGTCCTACGAGCAGTACTTC
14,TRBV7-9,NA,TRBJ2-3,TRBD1,CASTLTGGTDTQYF,TGTGCCAGCACCTTGACAGGGGGCACAGATACGCAGTATTTT
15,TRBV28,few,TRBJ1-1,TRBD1,CASSPPGQGANEAFF,TGTGCCAGCAGTCCCCCGGGACAGGGGGCTAATGAAGCTTTCTTT
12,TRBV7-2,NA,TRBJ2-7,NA,CASSPYSYEQYF,TGTGCCAGCAGCCCTTACTCCTACGAGCAGTACTTC
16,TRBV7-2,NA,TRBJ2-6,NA,CASLRTGEVGANVLTF,TGTGCCAGCTTAAGAACCGGGGAGGTTGGGGCCAACGTCCTGACTTTC
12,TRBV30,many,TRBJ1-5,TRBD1,CAWHRGGQPQHF,TGTGCCTGGCACAGGGGCGGGCAGCCCCAGCATTTT
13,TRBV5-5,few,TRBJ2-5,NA,CASSRTGSETQYF,TGTGCCAGCAGCCGTACAGGGTCGGAGACCCAGTACTTC
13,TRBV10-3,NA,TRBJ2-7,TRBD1,CAISGQGIYEQYF,TGTGCCATCAGCGGACAGGGAATCTACGAGCAGTACTTC
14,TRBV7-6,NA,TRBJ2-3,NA,CAIGGGGGADTQYF,TGTGCCATTGGAGGGGGGGGAGGGGCAGATACGCAGTATTTT
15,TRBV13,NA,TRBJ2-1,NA,CASSLGGLSYNEQFF,TGTGCCAGCAGCTTGGGGGGACTCTCCTACAATGAGCAGTTCTTC
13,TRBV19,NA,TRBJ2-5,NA,CASRPPNGETQYF,TGTGCCAGTAGGCCGCCGAACGGGGAGACCCAGTACTTC
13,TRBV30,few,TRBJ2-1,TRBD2,CAWGFGTSGLQFF,TGTGCCTGGGGTTTCGGGACTAGCGGCTTACAGTTCTTC
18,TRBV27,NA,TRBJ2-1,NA,CASSPAGTPFSSYNEQFF,TGTGCCAGCAGTCCAGCCGGGACTCCCTTTAGCTCCTACAATGAGCAGTTCTTC
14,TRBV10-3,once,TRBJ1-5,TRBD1,CATGDRGNDQPQHF,TGTGCCACAGGGGACAGGGGAAACGATCAGCCCCAGCATTTT
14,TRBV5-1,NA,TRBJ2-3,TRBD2,CASSLGGRTDTQYF,TGCGCCAGCAGCTTGGGCGGGAGGACAGATACGCAGTATTTT
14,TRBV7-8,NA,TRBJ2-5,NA,CASSSWTVRETQYF,TGTGCCAGCAGCTCGTGGACAGTTAGAGAGACCCAGTACTTC
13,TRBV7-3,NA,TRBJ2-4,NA,CASSSATGAIQYF,TGTGCCAGCAGCTCCGCGACTGGGGCCATTCAGTACTTC
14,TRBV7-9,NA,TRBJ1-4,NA,CASSFHSSGEKLFF,TGTGCCAGCAGCTTCCATAGTAGCGGTGAAAAACTGTTTTTT
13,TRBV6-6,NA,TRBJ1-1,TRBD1,CASSSAGGIEAFF,TGTGCCAGCAGTTCAGCAGGGGGTATTGAAGCTTTCTTT
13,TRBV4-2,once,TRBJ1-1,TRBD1,CASSRDRVTEAFF,TGTGCCAGCAGCCGCGACAGGGTTACTGAAGCTTTCTTT
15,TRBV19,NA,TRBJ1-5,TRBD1,CASSLPQGVRQPQHF,TGTGCCAGTAGTCTCCCGCAGGGGGTAAGACAGCCCCAGCATTTT
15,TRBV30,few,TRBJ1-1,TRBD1,CAWMGQGAGRTEAFF,TGTGCCTGGATGGGACAGGGGGCAGGTAGAACTGAAGCTTTCTTT
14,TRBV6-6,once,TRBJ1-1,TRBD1,CASTLDRARTEAFF,TGTGCCAGCACGCTGGACAGGGCAAGGACTGAAGCTTTCTTT
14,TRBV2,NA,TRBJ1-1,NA,CASSSTQGGTEAFF,TGTGCCAGCAGTTCTACACAAGGAGGCACTGAAGCTTTCTTT
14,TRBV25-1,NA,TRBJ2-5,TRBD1,CASSLGQGPETQYF,TGTGCCAGCAGTCTGGGACAGGGCCCAGAGACCCAGTACTTC
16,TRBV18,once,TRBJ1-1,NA,CASSLRQSSLGTEAFF,TGTGCCAGCTCACTCCGACAGTCTAGTTTAGGCACTGAAGCTTTCTTT
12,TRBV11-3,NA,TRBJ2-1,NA,CASSLGSGTQFF,TGTGCCAGCAGCTTAGGCTCGGGAACCCAGTTCTTC
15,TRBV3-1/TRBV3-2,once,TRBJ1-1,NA,CASSQVVSGDTEAFF,TGTGCCAGCAGCCAAGTGGTATCAGGGGACACTGAAGCTTTCTTT
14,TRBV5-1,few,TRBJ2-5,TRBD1,CASSPGTGKETQYF,TGCGCCAGCAGCCCGGGGACAGGTAAAGAGACCCAGTACTTC
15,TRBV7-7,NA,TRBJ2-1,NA,CASSLTGATDNEQFF,TGTGCCAGCAGCTTAACGGGAGCGACGGACAATGAGCAGTTCTTC
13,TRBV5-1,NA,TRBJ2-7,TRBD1,CASGTGDIYEQYF,TGCGCCAGCGGGACAGGGGATATTTACGAGCAGTACTTC
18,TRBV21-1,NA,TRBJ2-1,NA,CASSTRGREEDSYNEQFF,TGTGCCAGCAGCACCCGAGGAAGGGAGGAAGACTCCTACAATGAGCAGTTCTTC
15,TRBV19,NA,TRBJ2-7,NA,CASSSTSRKSYEQYF,TGTGCCAGTAGTTCCACTAGCAGGAAATCCTACGAGCAGTACTTC
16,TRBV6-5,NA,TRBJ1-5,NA,CASSYGMGGNNQPQHF,TGTGCCAGCAGTTACGGAATGGGGGGGAACAATCAGCCCCAGCATTTT
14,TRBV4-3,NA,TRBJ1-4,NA,CASSQDPSNEKLFF,TGCGCCAGCAGCCAAGACCCCTCTAATGAAAAACTGTTTTTT
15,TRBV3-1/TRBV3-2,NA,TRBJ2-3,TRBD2,CASSQTGTSGDTQYF,TGTGCCAGCAGCCAGACCGGGACTAGCGGAGATACGCAGTATTTT
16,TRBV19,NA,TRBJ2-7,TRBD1,CASSIKGTGREDEQYF,TGTGCCAGTAGTATAAAGGGGACAGGGAGGGAAGACGAGCAGTACTTC